The 27 T cell receptor beta chains below were found in one sample sequenced in a study of T-cell memory formation after mild COVID-19. TCRdb redid the calling of the 5' RACE reads with MiXCR, one entry per CDR3 protein. The table has around 470,000 distinct CDR3 sequences, about 20% seen once. Source material: PBMCs or a T cell subset sorted from them (not recorded which). The source of these receptors is an adult woman who had mild COVID-19 (a few samples of this study predate the infection). Cell type and time point are not known.

This clonotype occurred a few times. The V and J genes are TRBV7-9 and TRBJ2-1; the match to TRBD2 covers 11 bases. Germline CDR1 is SEHNR and CDR2 is FQNEAQ (reference sequence). The CDR3 runs to 15 residues. Trimming cost V 5 bases and J 5 bases; bases outside gene matches: 5. CDR3: CASSPGTSGHNEQFF. The CDR3 region has the DNA TGTGCCAGCAGCCCCGGGACTAGCGGCCACAATGAGCAGTTCTTC.

CDR3 sequence: CATRRADRAGETQYF. The CDR3 DNA reads as TGTGCCACCAGAAGGGCGGACAGGGCAGGGGAGACCCAGTACTTC. This sequence joins TRBV15 and TRBJ2-5; TRBD1 matches at 8 bases. The CDR3 covers 15 residues. Germline V gene lookup returns CDR1 LNHNV and CDR2 YYDKDF (reference sequence). V lost 6 bases to trimming and J lost 5 bases; unmatched junction nucleotides: 11. The whole variable domain, filled in from reference TRBV15 and TRBJ2-5, reads DAMVIQNPRYQVTQFGKPVTLSCSQTLNHNVMYWYQQKSSQAPKLLFHYYDKDFNNEADTPDNFQSRRPNTSFCFLDIRSPGLGDTAMYLCATRRADRAGETQYFGPGTRLLVL.

This clonotype was seen only a few times. V usage is TRBV6-6 and J usage is TRBJ2-2; TRBD1 is a possible D gene (6 bases). The CDR3 is 17 amino acids. V shed 6 bases and J shed 6 bases, with 23 bases lying between them. Germline CDR1 and CDR2: MNHNY and SVGAGI (reference sequence). In DNA form, the CDR3 reads TGTGCCAGCAGCGACTCTTTGCGACAGGATTCCCCCGGGGAGCTGTTTTTT. Encoded protein: CASSDSLRQDSPGELFF.

This clonotype was detected only a few times. The chain links TRBV5-1 to TRBJ2-7, with D uncertain. This CDR3 contains 13 residues. Trimming stripped 0 bases from V and 5 bases from J, with 9 bases between. In germline, CDR1 is SGHRS, CDR2 YFSETQ. This CDR3 reads CASSLEVWDEQYF. CDR3 coding DNA: TGCGCCAGCAGCTTGGAGGTCTGGGACGAGCAGTACTTC.

The rearrangement links TRBV4-1 to TRBJ2-1, with D possibly matching TRBD2 (5 bases). Deletions cut 3 bases from V and 0 bases from J, with 15 bases between. The CDR3 sequence is 17 residues long. Germline assignment: CDR1 MGHRA and CDR2 YSYEKL. The CDR3 region has the DNA TGCGCCAGCAGCCACCCGCCTAGCTTCAGCTCCTACAATGAGCAGTTCTTC. Encoded protein: CASSHPPSFSSYNEQFF.

This clonotype came up a few times. The J gene is TRBJ2-3, the V gene TRBV9; D ambiguous. Trimming shortened V by 3 bases and J by 2 bases, and 7 bases separated the two germline ends. The germline gives CDR1 SGDLS, CDR2 YYNGEE. The CDR3 has 13 amino acids. CDR3 residues: CASSGRLTDTQYF. In DNA form, the CDR3 reads TGTGCCAGCAGCGGGAGACTCACAGATACGCAGTATTTT.

The genes are TRBV4-2 and TRBJ1-6; 7 bases align to TRBD1. The CDR3 totals 15 residues. The germline CDR1 and CDR2 sequences are LGHNA and YNFKEQ. The V gene end was trimmed by 4 bases and the J gene end by 7 bases; junction bases not matched to a gene: 7. As DNA, the CDR3 is TGTGCCAGCAGCCCCCTGGGGGACAGAAATTCACCCCTCCACTTT. Encoded protein: CASSPLGDRNSPLHF.

J is TRBJ1-3 and V is TRBV5-4; a weak D match, TRBD1 (5 bases). This CDR3 region has 14 residues. V lost 0 bases to trimming and J lost 4 bases, with 8 bases between them. Per the germline V gene, CDR1 is SGHNT and CDR2 is YYREEE (reference sequence). The CDR3 spells CASSLEGIGNTIYF. CDR3 DNA: TGTGCCAGCAGCTTGGAGGGGATCGGAAACACCATATATTTT.

This clonotype was observed many times. The genes are TRBV9 and TRBJ2-7; maybe TRBD1 (6 bases). The CDR3 length is 14 residues. Per germline, CDR1 SGDLS and CDR2 YYNGEE. V was cut by 4 bases and J by 0 bases, with 11 bases left in between. CDR3 nucleotides: TGTGCCAGCAGCCGTACAGGGATCTCCTACGAGCAGTACTTC. Encoded protein: CASSRTGISYEQYF.

The chain has TRBV20-1 and TRBJ2-1, with 7 bases fitting TRBD1. The CDR3 is 14 amino acids. With 5 bases clipped from V and 8 bases from J, the junction kept 12 bases outside the gene matches. Germline assignment: CDR1 DFQATT and CDR2 SNEGSKA (reference sequence). CDR3 sequence reads: CSAVADRVIDEQFF. CDR3 nucleotides: TGCAGTGCTGTCGCCGACAGGGTTATCGATGAGCAGTTCTTC.

The sample holds a few counts of this clonotype. This rearrangement joins TRBV12-3 or TRBV12-4 to TRBJ2-1; 7 nucleotides match TRBD2. This CDR3 contains 15 residues. J was trimmed by 6 bases and V by 9 bases; bases with no gene match: 14. CDR3 bases: TGTGCCAGTTCCTTCGGGGCGGGAGTGGGCAATGAGCAGTTCTTC. This encodes CASSFGAGVGNEQFF.

J is TRBJ2-7 and V is TRBV9; D tentatively fits TRBD1 or TRBD2 (5 bases each). The CDR3 has 15 amino acids. The V gene lost 0 bases and the J gene lost 0 bases, with 10 bases spanning the gap. Looked up from germline, CDR1 is SGDLS and CDR2 is YYNGEE. DNA for the CDR3: TGTGCCAGCAGCGTAGGGGGACCCAGCTCCTACGAGCAGTACTTC. It translates to CASSVGGPSSYEQYF.

The J gene is TRBJ2-7, the V gene TRBV7-6, with TRBD1 identical over 9 bases. Trimming cost V 4 bases and J 2 bases; bases outside gene matches: 6. The CDR3 length is 15 residues. Germline lookup yields CDR1 SGHVS and CDR2 FNYEAQ. CDR3 amino acids: CASSSGQGTTYEQYF. The CDR3 DNA follows: TGTGCCAGCAGCTCCGGACAGGGGACGACCTACGAGCAGTACTTC.

This clonotype occurred a few times. The rearrangement uses TRBV20-1 and TRBJ2-7; D gene uncertain. In germline, CDR1 is DFQATT, CDR2 SNEGSKA (reference sequence). This CDR3 has 15 amino acids. Trimming pared 0 bases from V and 2 bases from J, leaving 14 bases between. The CDR3 DNA sequence: TGCAGTGCTAGAGATCCAAGTGGCAGAGCCTACGAGCAGTACTTC. It yields the protein CSARDPSGRAYEQYF.

The gene calls are TRBV3-1 and TRBJ2-7; 9 nucleotides line up with TRBD2. The V segment lost 2 bases and the J segment 4 bases; nucleotides outside the gene matches: 3. Germline values: CDR1 LGHDT, CDR2 YNNKEL (reference sequence). The CDR3 consists of 14 residues. CDR3 DNA sequence: TGTGCCAGCAGCCAATCCAGCGGGAGGTACGAGCAGTACTTC. Translating it yields CASSQSSGRYEQYF.

This chain uses TRBV18 with TRBJ2-1; possibly TRBD1 for D (7 bases). V dropped 8 bases and J dropped 9 bases, with 23 bases sitting between them. This CDR3 is 15 amino acids long. CDR1 and CDR2 (germline): KGHSH, LQKENI. As DNA, the CDR3 is TGTGCCAGCCAAGCGGGTCGGCAAGGGGACAGTGAGCAGTTCTTC. Translating gives CASQAGRQGDSEQFF. Variable domain in full (rest from reference TRBV18 and TRBJ2-1): NAGVMQNPRHLVRRRGQEARLRCSPMKGHSHVYWYRQLPEEGLKFMVYLQKENIIDESGMPKERFSAEFPKEGPSILRIQQVVRGDSAAYFCASQAGRQGDSEQFFGPGTRLTVL.

The table lists this clonotype with many counts. The rearrangement joins TRBV29-1 to TRBJ2-3; maybe TRBD1 (5 bases). CDR3 length: 14 amino acids. In germline, CDR1 is SQVTM, CDR2 ANQGSEA. Trimming pared 4 bases from V and 3 bases from J, leaving 14 bases between. CDR3 bases: TGCAGCGTTGGGGGCCTCACGGCAACAGATACGCAGTATTTT. As protein: CSVGGLTATDTQYF.

The chain employs TRBV18 and TRBJ1-6; 9 bases match TRBD1. V shed 4 bases and J 6 bases; nucleotides not matched to a gene: 13. This CDR3 spans 18 amino acids. Germline CDR1 is KGHSH and CDR2 is LQKENI. The CDR3 loop is CASSLSMPGQGGNSPLHF. CDR3 nucleotides: TGTGCCAGCTCACTGAGTATGCCGGGACAGGGTGGTAATTCACCCCTCCACTTT.

This clonotype was recorded a few times. The chain carries TRBV7-2 and TRBJ2-7, with D possibly being TRBD2 (5 bases). The CDR3 is made up of 14 amino acids. Trimming removed 4 bases from V and 0 bases from J, with 10 bases in between. The germline V gene encodes CDR1 SGHTA and CDR2 FQGNSA. The DNA for the CDR3 is TGTGCCAGCAGCTACGGACTCGACTCCTACGAGCAGTACTTC. This gives the protein CASSYGLDSYEQYF.

The DNA for the CDR3 is TGTGCCACCAGTGACCCTGACACGTACGAGCAGTACTTC. Amino acids: CATSDPDTYEQYF. V and J are TRBV24-1 and TRBJ2-7; D call uncertain. The V end lost 4 bases, the J end lost 4 bases, and 10 bases lay between the germline ends. Per the germline V gene, CDR1 is KGHDR and CDR2 is SFDVKD. The length of the CDR3 is 13 residues.

The chain uses TRBV15 and TRBJ1-1; possibly TRBD1 for D (5 bases). V was cut by 1 base and J by 5 bases, with 11 bases left in between. This CDR3 is built from 14 residues. Germline V gives CDR1 LNHNV, CDR2 YYDKDF (reference sequence). In DNA form, the CDR3 reads TGTGCCACCAGCAGAGGGGGGACGGGAACTGAAGCTTTCTTT. Translated, it gives CATSRGGTGTEAFF.

The chain links TRBV6-4 to TRBJ1-3; D perhaps matches TRBD1 (6 bases). The germline CDR1 and CDR2 sequences are MRHNA and SNTAGT. V was clipped by 2 bases and J by 0 bases, with 11 bases between them. The CDR3 is 16 residues long. CDR3 in amino acids: CASSDVSGASGNTIYF. CDR3 in DNA: TGTGCCAGCAGTGACGTATCAGGGGCCTCTGGAAACACCATATATTTT.

The genes are TRBV5-8 and TRBJ2-1; no definite D call. The CDR3 length is 12 residues. V was cut by 6 bases and J by 9 bases, with 13 bases left in between. CDR1 SGHTS and CDR2 YDEGEE come from the germline V gene. The CDR3 here is CASNLGVGEQFF. The CDR3 DNA is TGTGCCAGCAATCTGGGTGTCGGTGAGCAGTTCTTC.

The chain uses TRBV5-4 and TRBJ1-1, with D possibly TRBD1 on 5 matching bases. V was trimmed by 5 bases and J by 1 base, leaving 18 bases between them. The CDR3 is made up of 16 amino acids. The V gene's germline CDR1 is SGHNT and CDR2 YYREEE (reference sequence). The CDR3 spells CASRFGGWQPNTEAFF. CDR3 coding DNA: TGTGCCAGCAGGTTTGGGGGGTGGCAGCCGAACACTGAAGCTTTCTTT.

This clonotype was seen more than once but under ten times. The chain combines TRBV6-2 or TRBV6-3 with TRBJ2-7; 8 bases line up with TRBD1. This CDR3 spans 14 amino acids. In germline, CDR1 is MNHEY, CDR2 SVGEGT. Trimming removed 4 bases from V and 4 bases from J; junction bases left unmatched: 6. The CDR3 loop reads CASSSTDRAYEQYF. In DNA, the CDR3 is TGTGCCAGCAGTTCCACGGACAGGGCTTACGAGCAGTACTTC.

The chain is built from TRBV30 and TRBJ2-1, with unresolved D. V was trimmed by 3 bases and J by 3 bases, leaving 9 bases between them. CDR1 and CDR2 (germline): GTSNPN, SVGIG (reference sequence). CDR3 size: 13 residues. The CDR3 is CAWSGLFYNEQFF. CDR3 sequence (DNA): TGTGCCTGGAGCGGTCTATTCTACAATGAGCAGTTCTTC. Based on the CDR3 plus reference TRBV30 and TRBJ2-1, the full variable domain is SQTIHQWPATLVQPVGSPLSLECTVEGTSNPNLYWYRQAAGRGLQLLFYSVGIGQISSEVPQNLSASRPQDRQFILSSKKLLLSDSGFYLCAWSGLFYNEQFFGPGTRLTVL.

This clonotype has a handful of counts. The chain employs TRBV9 and TRBJ2-2, with 9 bases aligning to TRBD1. Germline V gene data show CDR1 as SGDLS and CDR2 as YYNGEE. V shed 5 bases and J 4 bases; nucleotides not matched to a gene: 9. The CDR3 is 16 residues long. The CDR3 coding sequence is TGTGCCAGCAGTCAAGGGGGACAGGGCCTCACCGGGGAGCTGTTTTTT. Translation gives CASSQGGQGLTGELFF.